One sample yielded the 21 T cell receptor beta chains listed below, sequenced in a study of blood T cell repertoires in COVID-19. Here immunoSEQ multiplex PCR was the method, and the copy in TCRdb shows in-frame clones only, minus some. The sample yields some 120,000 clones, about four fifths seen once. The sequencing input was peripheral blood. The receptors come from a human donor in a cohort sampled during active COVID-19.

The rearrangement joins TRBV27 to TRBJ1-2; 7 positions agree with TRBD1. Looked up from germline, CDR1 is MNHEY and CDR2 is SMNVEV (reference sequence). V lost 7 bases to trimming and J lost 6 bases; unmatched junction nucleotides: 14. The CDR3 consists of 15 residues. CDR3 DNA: TGTGCCAGCACTACTATGGGGCGACAGGGCGATGGCTACACCTTC. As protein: CASTTMGRQGDGYTF.

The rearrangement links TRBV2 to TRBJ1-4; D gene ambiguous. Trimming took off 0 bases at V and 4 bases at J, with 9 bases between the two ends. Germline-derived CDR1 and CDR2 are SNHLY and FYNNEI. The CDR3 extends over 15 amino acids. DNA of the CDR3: TGTGCCAGCAGTGAAGCGCGAGGATATAATGAAAAACTGTTTTTT. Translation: CASSEARGYNEKLFF.

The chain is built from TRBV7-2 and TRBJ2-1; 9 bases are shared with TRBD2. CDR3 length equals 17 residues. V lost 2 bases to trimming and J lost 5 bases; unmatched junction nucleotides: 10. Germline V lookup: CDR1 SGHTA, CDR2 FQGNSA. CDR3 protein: CASSLQASGGFDNEQFF. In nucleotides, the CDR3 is TGTGCCAGCAGCTTACAAGCGAGCGGGGGGTTCGACAATGAGCAGTTCTTC.

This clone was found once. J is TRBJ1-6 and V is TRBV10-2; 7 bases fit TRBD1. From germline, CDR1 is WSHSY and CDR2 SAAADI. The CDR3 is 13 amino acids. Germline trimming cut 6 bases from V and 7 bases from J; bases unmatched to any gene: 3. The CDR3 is CASRTGSNSPLHF. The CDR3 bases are TGCGCCAGCAGGACAGGGTCCAATTCACCCCTCCACTTT.

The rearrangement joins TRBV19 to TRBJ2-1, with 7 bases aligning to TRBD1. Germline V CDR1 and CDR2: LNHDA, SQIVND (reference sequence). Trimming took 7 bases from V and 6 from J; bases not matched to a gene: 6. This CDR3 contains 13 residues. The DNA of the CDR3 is TGTGCCAGTAAAACCACAGGGGTCAATGAGCAGTTCTTC. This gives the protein CASKTTGVNEQFF.

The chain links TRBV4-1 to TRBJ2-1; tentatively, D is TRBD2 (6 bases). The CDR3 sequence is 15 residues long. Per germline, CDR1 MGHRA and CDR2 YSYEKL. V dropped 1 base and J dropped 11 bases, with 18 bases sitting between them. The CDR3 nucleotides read TGCGCCAGCAGCCAAGCCTGGGACTTACGATTTAAGCAGTTCTTC. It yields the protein CASSQAWDLRFKQFF.

CDR3 in DNA: TGTGCCAGCAGTGACCAGGGGTCTGGGGCCAACGTCCTGACTTTC. This translates into CASSDQGSGANVLTF. The chain is built from TRBV6-4 and TRBJ2-6, with D tentatively TRBD1 (6 bases). The length of the CDR3 is 15 residues. Germline CDR1 and CDR2: MRHNA and SNTAGT. Between the trimmed V and J ends, which lost 2 bases and 1 base, there was a span of 6 bases.

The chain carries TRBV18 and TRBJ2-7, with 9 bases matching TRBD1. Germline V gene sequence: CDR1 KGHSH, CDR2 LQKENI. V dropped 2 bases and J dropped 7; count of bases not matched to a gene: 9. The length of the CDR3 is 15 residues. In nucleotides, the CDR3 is TGTGCCAGCTCACCAGCGACAGGGGGATCTAGAGAGCAGTACTTC. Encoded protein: CASSPATGGSREQYF.

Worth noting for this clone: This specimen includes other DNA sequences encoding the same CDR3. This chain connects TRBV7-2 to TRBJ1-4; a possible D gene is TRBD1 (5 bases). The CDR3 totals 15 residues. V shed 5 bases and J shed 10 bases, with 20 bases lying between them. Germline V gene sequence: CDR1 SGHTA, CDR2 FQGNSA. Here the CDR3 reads CASSLESGGDIKLFF. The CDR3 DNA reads TGTGCCAGCAGCCTAGAATCGGGGGGTGATATAAAACTGTTTTTT. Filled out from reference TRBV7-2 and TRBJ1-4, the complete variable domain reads GAGVSQSPSNKVTEKGKDVELRCDPISGHTALYWYRQSLGQGLEFLIYFQGNSAPDKSGLPSDRFSAERTGGSVSTLTIQRTQQEDSAVYLCASSLESGGDIKLFFGSGTQLSVL.

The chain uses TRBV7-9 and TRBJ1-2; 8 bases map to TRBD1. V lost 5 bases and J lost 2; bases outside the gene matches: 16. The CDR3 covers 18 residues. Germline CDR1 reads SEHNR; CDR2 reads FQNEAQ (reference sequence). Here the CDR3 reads CASSRREARTGQNYGYTF. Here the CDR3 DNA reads TGTGCCAGCAGCCGTCGGGAGGCAAGGACAGGGCAGAACTATGGCTACACCTTC.

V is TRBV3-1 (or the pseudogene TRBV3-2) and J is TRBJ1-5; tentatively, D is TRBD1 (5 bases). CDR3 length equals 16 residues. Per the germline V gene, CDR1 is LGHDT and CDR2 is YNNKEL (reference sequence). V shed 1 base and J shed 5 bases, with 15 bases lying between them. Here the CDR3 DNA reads TGTGCCAGCAGCCAAGGCGGTTCAGGGTTGCATCAGCCCCAGCATTTT. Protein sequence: CASSQGGSGLHQPQHF.

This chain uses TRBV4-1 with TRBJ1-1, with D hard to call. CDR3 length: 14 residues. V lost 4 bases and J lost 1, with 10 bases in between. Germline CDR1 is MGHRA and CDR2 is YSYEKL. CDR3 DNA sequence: TGCGCCAGCAGCCGAACGGGAGGGAACACTGAAGCTTTCTTT. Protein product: CASSRTGGNTEAFF.

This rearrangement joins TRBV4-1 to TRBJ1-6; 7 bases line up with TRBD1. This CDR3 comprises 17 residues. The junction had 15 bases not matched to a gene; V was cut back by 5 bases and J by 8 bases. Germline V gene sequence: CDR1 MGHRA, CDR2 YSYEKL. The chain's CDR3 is CASSNNDTGERDSPLHF. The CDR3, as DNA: TGCGCCAGCAGCAACAACGACACAGGGGAGCGAGATTCACCCCTCCACTTT.

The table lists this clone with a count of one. For the CDR3, the DNA is TGCAGCGTTCCCACAGACCGGACCTACAATGAGCAGTTCTTC. Its protein is CSVPTDRTYNEQFF. This sequence joins TRBV29-1 and TRBJ2-1; no definite D call. This CDR3 is built from 14 residues. Trimming cost V 5 bases and J 2 bases, with 13 bases left between them. In germline, CDR1 is SQVTM, CDR2 ANQGSEA.

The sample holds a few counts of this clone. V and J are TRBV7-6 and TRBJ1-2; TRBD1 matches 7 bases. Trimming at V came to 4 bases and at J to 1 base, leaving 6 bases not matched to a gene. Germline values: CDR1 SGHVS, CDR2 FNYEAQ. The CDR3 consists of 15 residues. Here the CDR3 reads CASSSSRGFNYGYTF. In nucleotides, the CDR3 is TGTGCCAGCAGCTCAAGCAGGGGGTTTAACTATGGCTACACCTTC.

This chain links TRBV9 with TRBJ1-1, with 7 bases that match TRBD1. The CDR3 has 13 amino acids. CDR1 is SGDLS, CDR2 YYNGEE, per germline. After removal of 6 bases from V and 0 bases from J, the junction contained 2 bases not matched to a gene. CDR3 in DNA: TGTGCCAGCATCGGACAGGTGAACACTGAAGCTTTCTTT. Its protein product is CASIGQVNTEAFF.

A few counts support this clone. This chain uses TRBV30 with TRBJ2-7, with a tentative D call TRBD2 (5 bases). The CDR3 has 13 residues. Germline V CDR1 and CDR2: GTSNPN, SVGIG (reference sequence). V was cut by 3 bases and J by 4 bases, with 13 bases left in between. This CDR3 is CAWRGRHKYEQYF. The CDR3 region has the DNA TGTGCCTGGAGGGGGAGACACAAGTACGAGCAGTACTTC.

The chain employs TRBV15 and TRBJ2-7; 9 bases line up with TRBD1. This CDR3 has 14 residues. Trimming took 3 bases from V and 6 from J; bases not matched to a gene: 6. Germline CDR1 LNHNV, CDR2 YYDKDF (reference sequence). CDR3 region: CATSRGTTGGEQYF. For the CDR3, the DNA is TGTGCCACCAGCAGGGGTACGACAGGGGGCGAGCAGTACTTC.

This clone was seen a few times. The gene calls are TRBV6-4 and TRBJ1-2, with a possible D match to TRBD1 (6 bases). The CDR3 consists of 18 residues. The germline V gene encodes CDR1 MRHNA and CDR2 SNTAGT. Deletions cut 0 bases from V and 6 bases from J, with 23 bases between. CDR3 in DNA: TGTGCCAGCAGTGACTCGACCCGAAGAATCTACAGGGCCGATGGCTACACCTTC. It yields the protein CASSDSTRRIYRADGYTF.

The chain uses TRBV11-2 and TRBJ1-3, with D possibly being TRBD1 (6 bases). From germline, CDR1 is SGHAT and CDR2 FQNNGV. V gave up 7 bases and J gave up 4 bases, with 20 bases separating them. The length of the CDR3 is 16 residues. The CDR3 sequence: CASTFPTGRSGNTIYF. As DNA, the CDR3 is TGTGCCAGCACCTTCCCAACAGGGCGGTCCGGAAACACCATATATTTT.

CDR3 bases: TGTGCCAGCAGCCAAGAAGGAGGCGGGGTAGGGGGCGATACGCAGTATTTT. As protein: CASSQEGGGVGGDTQYF. V and J are TRBV4-2 and TRBJ2-3, with a tentative D call TRBD1 (7 bases). Germline assignment: CDR1 LGHNA and CDR2 YNFKEQ. This CDR3 has 17 amino acids. V was cut by 0 bases and J by 6 bases, with 19 bases left in between.